Detailed here is one T cell receptor (beta chain). These data originate in a study of cytomegalovirus exposure and HLA in healthy donors. Repertoires were generated with immunoSEQ multiplex PCR, while TCRdb's copy carries only in-frame clones and drops some. Here the sample spans 250,000 to 300,000 clones, 80% to 90% being singletons. Trimming took 4 bases from V and 10 from J, leaving 11 bases between them. Germline V gene sequence: CDR1 MNHEY, CDR2 SMNVEV (reference sequence). There are 12 residues in the CDR3. Material: PBMCs. This receptor was identified in a woman aged 18-29 years in good health and CMV-seronegative. The chain combines TRBV27 with TRBJ2-1; weak D call: TRBD2 (5 bases). CDR3 amino acids: CASSSPGIEQFF. CDR3 nucleotides: TGTGCCAGCAGTTCCCCGGGGATCGAGCAGTTCTTC.